The 18 T cell receptor beta chains in this list originate from one sample, sequenced in a study of identical twins listed by TCRdb under 2016. The library was made by 5' RACE. TCRdb lists the instrument as Illumina HiSeq 2000. The public reads were reanalyzed by TCRdb: fastp trimming at Q25, MiXCR alignment, in-frame beta chains only. Entries are consolidated by CDR3 protein sequence, retaining the most common genes and DNA. The sample profile shows around 220,000 distinct CDR3 sequences; about 11% of them were found once. Clones ranked in the top ten supply 10% of the sample. Sequencing was carried out using memory T cells sorted from blood. What the cell subset or site label conveys for this sample: CD45RO+ enriched T cells. The receptors were sampled from a man in his forties or fifties in good health.

This clonotype was picked up a small number of times. CDR3 DNA: TGTGCCAGCAGTCCTCAGACAGGGATCTACGAGCAGTACTTC. Translating gives CASSPQTGIYEQYF. The V gene is TRBV6-2 or TRBV6-3, the J gene TRBJ2-7; 7 bases are shared with TRBD1. Germline CDR1 and CDR2: MNHEY and SVGEGT. The CDR3 sequence is 14 residues long. Losses at the gene ends were 5 bases for V and 3 bases for J; bases not matched to a gene: 7.

A few counts support this clonotype. The chain has TRBV28 and TRBJ1-6, with 8 nucleotides matching TRBD1. The length of the CDR3 is 15 residues. Germline trimming cut 6 bases from V and 6 bases from J; bases unmatched to any gene: 7. Looked up from germline, CDR1 is MDHEN and CDR2 is SYDVKM. The CDR3: CASSPQGASNSPLHF. The CDR3 DNA sequence: TGTGCCAGCAGCCCTCAGGGGGCAAGTAATTCACCCCTCCACTTT.

This clonotype was picked up one time. This could be a read error, since a much larger clone is one nucleotide away. The chain employs TRBV20-1 and TRBJ2-7; D perhaps matches TRBD1 (6 bases). Germline CDR1 DFQATT, CDR2 SNEGSKA (reference sequence). This CDR3 contains 14 residues. The CDR3 nucleotides read TGCAGTGCTAGAGACACCAGGGGAAGTTACGTGCAGTACTTC. Encoded protein: CSARDTRGSYVQYF.

This clonotype came up a few times. The V call is TRBV27, the J call TRBJ2-3; 8 bases map to TRBD1. With V trimmed by 5 bases and J by 2 bases, 12 bases remained unmatched. The CDR3 has 17 amino acids. CDR1 is MNHEY and CDR2 is SMNVEV in the germline V gene (reference sequence). CDR3 sequence (DNA): TGTGCCAGCAGTCCTTTACAGGGGGGCATCCCCACAGATACGCAGTATTTT. This codes for CASSPLQGGIPTDTQYF.

This clonotype was seen more than once but under ten times. The J gene is TRBJ2-3, the V gene TRBV6-1, with D possibly matching TRBD1 (6 bases). CDR1 MNHNS and CDR2 SASEGT come from the germline V gene. The CDR3 runs to 14 residues. V was clipped by 5 bases and J by 2 bases, with 11 bases between them. CDR3 loop: CASSRTATTDTQYF. For the CDR3, the DNA is TGTGCCAGCAGTCGGACAGCAACCACAGATACGCAGTATTTT.

This clonotype was recorded many times. The chain combines TRBV6-2 or TRBV6-3 with TRBJ2-7, with 7 bases fitting TRBD1. The CDR3 contains 15 residues. Germline CDR1 reads MNHEY; CDR2 reads SVGEGT. V trimming: 7 bases; J trimming: 3 bases; junction bases outside the gene matches: 12. The CDR3 DNA follows: TGTGCCAGCACCTATGGGGACAGTAGAGACTACGAGCAGTACTTC. This translates into CASTYGDSRDYEQYF.

This clonotype showed up just a few times. J is TRBJ1-5 and V is TRBV19; no clear D. Between the trimmed V and J ends, which lost 5 bases and 0 bases, there was a span of 8 bases. This CDR3 contains 14 residues. CDR1 LNHDA and CDR2 SQIVND come from the germline V gene (reference sequence). The CDR3 nucleotides read TGTGCCAGTAGTGGAGCATATAGCAATCAGCCCCAGCATTTT. Protein sequence: CASSGAYSNQPQHF.

V gene TRBV7-6 combines with J gene TRBJ2-6; maybe TRBD2 (6 bases). V gave up 6 bases and J gave up 0 bases, with 12 bases separating them. Germline V gives CDR1 SGHVS, CDR2 FNYEAQ. CDR3 length: 16 residues. CDR3 sequence reads: CASSTGGISGANVLTF. The CDR3 DNA reads TGTGCCAGCAGTACTGGAGGGATCTCTGGGGCCAACGTCCTGACTTTC.

Ten or more counts support this clonotype. The V call is TRBV4-2, the J call TRBJ1-5, with D uncertain. Germline V gene sequence: CDR1 LGHNA, CDR2 YNFKEQ. The CDR3 extends over 14 amino acids. V shed 0 bases and J shed 4 bases, with 7 bases lying between them. Written as DNA, the CDR3 is TGTGCCAGCAGCCAAGATGGAGGTAATCAGCCCCAGCATTTT. Its protein product is CASSQDGGNQPQHF.

About this clonotype: Since a much larger clone is just one base distant, this may be a read error. V is TRBV12-3 or TRBV12-4 and J is TRBJ1-1, with no clear D. The CDR3 totals 11 residues. CDR3 protein: CPSSLTSEAFF. CDR3 coding DNA: TGTCCCAGCAGTTTAACCTCTGAAGCTTTCTTT.

The J gene is TRBJ1-4, the V gene TRBV6-1, with TRBD1 matching over 8 bases. Per germline, CDR1 MNHNS and CDR2 SASEGT. Trimming cost V 1 base and J 7 bases; bases outside gene matches: 5. There are 15 residues in the CDR3. The CDR3 DNA follows: TGTGCCAGCAGTGAAGGGACAGGGAGTGGTGAAAAACTGTTTTTT. Protein product: CASSEGTGSGEKLFF.

This clonotype was observed at least ten times. The chain couples TRBV28 to TRBJ2-7; D unresolved. CDR1 is MDHEN and CDR2 is SYDVKM in the germline V gene. The V end lost 6 bases, the J end lost 7 bases, and 13 bases lay between the germline ends. The CDR3 is 12 amino acids. The CDR3 protein is CASSSERPEQYF. CDR3 DNA: TGTGCCAGCAGCTCGGAACGGCCGGAGCAGTACTTC.

The rearrangement joins TRBV5-1 to TRBJ2-7; no clear D gene. The CDR3 covers 14 residues. Germline-derived CDR1 and CDR2 are SGHRS and YFSETQ. Trimming shortened V by 1 base and J by 7 bases, and 15 bases separated the two germline ends. The CDR3 sequence is CASSLFQHTQEQYF. For the CDR3, the DNA is TGCGCCAGCAGCTTGTTCCAGCATACCCAGGAGCAGTACTTC. The full variable domain, with the rest looked up from reference TRBV5-1 and TRBJ2-7, is KAGVTQTPRYLIKTRGQQVTLSCSPISGHRSVSWYQQTPGQGLQFLFEYFSETQRNKGNFPGRFSGRQFSNSRSEMNVSTLELGDSALYLCASSLFQHTQEQYFGPGTRLTVT.

This chain links TRBV6-1 with TRBJ2-7; TRBD1 matches at 11 bases. Per the germline V gene, CDR1 is MNHNS and CDR2 is SASEGT. The trim removed 4 bases at V and 5 bases at J, leaving 7 bases unmatched. This CDR3 is built from 15 residues. Here the CDR3 DNA reads TGTGCCAGCAGTGGATTCCGGGACAGGGGGGACGAGCAGTACTTC. Its protein product is CASSGFRDRGDEQYF.

The J gene is TRBJ1-1, the V gene TRBV12-3 or TRBV12-4; D remains unclear. Trimming shortened V by 5 bases and J by 1 base, and 14 bases separated the two germline ends. This CDR3 comprises 15 residues. CDR3 in DNA: TGTGCCAGCAGTCCCTTCGGCGAATCGAACACTGAAGCTTTCTTT. Protein product: CASSPFGESNTEAFF.

The chain combines TRBV9 with TRBJ1-2; no reliable D call. Per germline, CDR1 SGDLS and CDR2 YYNGEE. The CDR3 consists of 13 residues. V dropped 4 bases and J dropped 3 bases, with 10 bases sitting between them. The CDR3 DNA follows: TGTGCCAGCAGCCTCCGGATGGACTATGGCTACACCTTC. It encodes CASSLRMDYGYTF.

This clonotype was counted ten times or more. The chain employs TRBV2 and TRBJ1-6, with 7 bases matching TRBD1. The V segment lost 6 bases and the J segment 7 bases; nucleotides outside the gene matches: 3. This CDR3 is built from 13 residues. Per the germline V gene, CDR1 is SNHLY and CDR2 is FYNNEI. In nucleotides, the CDR3 is TGTGCCAGCAGCGGGACAGAGAATTCACCCCTCCACTTT. Protein sequence: CASSGTENSPLHF.

In this sample, this clonotype turned up a few times. The chain links TRBV30 to TRBJ2-7; maybe TRBD2 (6 bases). Germline values: CDR1 GTSNPN, CDR2 SVGIG (reference sequence). V lost 3 bases to trimming and J lost 5 bases, with 17 bases between them. This CDR3 has 14 residues. CDR3 DNA sequence: TGTGCCTGGAGACAGCTAGTTAGCGGCCACGAGCAGTACTTC. This translates into CAWRQLVSGHEQYF.